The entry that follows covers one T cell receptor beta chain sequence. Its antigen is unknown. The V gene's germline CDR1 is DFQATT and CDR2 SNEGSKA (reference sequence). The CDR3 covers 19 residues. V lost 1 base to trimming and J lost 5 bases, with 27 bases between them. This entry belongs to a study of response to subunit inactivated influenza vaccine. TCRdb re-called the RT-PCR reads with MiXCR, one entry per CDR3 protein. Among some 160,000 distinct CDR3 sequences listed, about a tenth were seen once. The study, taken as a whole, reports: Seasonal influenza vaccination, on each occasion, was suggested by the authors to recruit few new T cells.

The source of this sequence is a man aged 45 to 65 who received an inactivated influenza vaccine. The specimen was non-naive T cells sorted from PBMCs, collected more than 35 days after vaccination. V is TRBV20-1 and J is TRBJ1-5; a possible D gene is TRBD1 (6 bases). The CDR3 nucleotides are TGCAGTGCTAGAGGCACCGCGGGTAGGTTAGTCAGGGGATATCAGCCCCAGCATTTT. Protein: CSARGTAGRLVRGYQPQHF.